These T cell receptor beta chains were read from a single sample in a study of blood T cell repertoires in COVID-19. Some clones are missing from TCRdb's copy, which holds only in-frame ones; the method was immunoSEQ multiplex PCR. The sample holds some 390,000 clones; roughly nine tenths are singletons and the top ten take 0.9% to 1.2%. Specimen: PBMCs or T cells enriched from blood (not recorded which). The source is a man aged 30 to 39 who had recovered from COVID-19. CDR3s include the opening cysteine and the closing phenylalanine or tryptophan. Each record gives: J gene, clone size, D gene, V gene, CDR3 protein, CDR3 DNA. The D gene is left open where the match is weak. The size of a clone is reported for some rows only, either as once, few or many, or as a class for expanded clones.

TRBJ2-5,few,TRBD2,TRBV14,CASSQAPAGIVETQYF,TGTGCCAGCAGCCAAGCGCCAGCGGGAATTGTAGAGACCCAGTACTTC
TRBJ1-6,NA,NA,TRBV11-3,CASSQGRGSENSPLHF,TGTGCCAGCAGCCAAGGGCGCGGGTCGGAGAATTCACCCCTCCACTTT
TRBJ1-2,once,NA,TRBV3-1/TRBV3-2,CASTPGGQSRGYTF,TGTGCCAGCACCCCCGGCGGGCAATCTCGTGGCTACACCTTC
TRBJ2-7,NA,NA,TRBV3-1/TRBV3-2,CASSSTGGTEQYF,TGTGCCAGCAGTTCGACTGGCGGTACGGAGCAGTACTTC
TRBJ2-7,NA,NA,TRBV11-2,CASSLVEGDYEQYF,TGTGCCAGCAGCTTAGTAGAGGGGGACTACGAGCAGTACTTC
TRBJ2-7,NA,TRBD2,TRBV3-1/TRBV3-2,CASRSAGGLYF,TGTGCCAGCAGATCGGCGGGAGGCCTGTACTTC
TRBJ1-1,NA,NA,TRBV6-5,CASSYSSGAGGSEAFF,TGTGCCAGCAGTTACTCGTCTGGGGCCGGCGGTTCTGAAGCTTTCTTT
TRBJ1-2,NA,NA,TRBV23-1,CASSEPGTWDGYTF,TGCGCCAGCAGTGAACCGGGAACCTGGGATGGCTACACCTTC
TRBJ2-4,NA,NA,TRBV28,CASTYRGVSKNIQYF,TGTGCCAGCACATACCGGGGAGTTAGCAAAAACATTCAGTACTTC
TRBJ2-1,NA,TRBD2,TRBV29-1,CSVEGTSGINEQFF,TGCAGCGTTGAGGGGACTAGCGGCATCAATGAGCAGTTCTTC
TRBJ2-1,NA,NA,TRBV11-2,CASRHKYNEQFF,TGTGCCAGCAGGCACAAATACAATGAGCAGTTCTTC
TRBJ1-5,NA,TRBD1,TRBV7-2,CASSSDRAQPQHF,TGTGCCAGCAGCTCCGACAGGGCGCAGCCCCAGCATTTT